A single sample is the source of the 32 T cell receptor beta chains below, sequenced in a study of blood T cell repertoires in COVID-19. TCRdb's table, derived via immunoSEQ multiplex PCR, lists solely in-frame clones and lacks some. The sample shows around 200,000 clones, around 84% of them seen only once. Sequencing was done on a sample of PBMCs or T cells enriched from blood (not recorded which). These receptors were taken from a man in his forties or fifties who had recovered from COVID-19.

This sequence joins TRBV3-1 (or the pseudogene TRBV3-2) and TRBJ1-6; TRBD1 agrees at 9 bases. Germline CDR1 is LGHDT and CDR2 is YNNKEL (reference sequence). The CDR3 length is 15 residues. V shed 1 base and J 15 bases; nucleotides not matched to a gene: 10. CDR3 sequence (DNA): TGTGCCAGCAGCCAAGTAGTCGGGACAGGGATTTTCCTCCACTTT. This codes for CASSQVVGTGIFLHF.

The gene calls are TRBV18 and TRBJ2-7, with 8 nucleotides matching TRBD2. The junction had 12 bases not matched to a gene; V was cut back by 6 bases and J by 5 bases. CDR1 is KGHSH, CDR2 LQKENI, per germline. The length of the CDR3 is 15 residues. The CDR3 loop reads CASSRGGLAVDEQYF. DNA for the CDR3: TGTGCCAGCTCCCGCGGGGGGCTAGCAGTCGACGAGCAGTACTTC.

The CDR3 reads CASSISARRPYEQYF. The CDR3 DNA reads as TGTGCCAGTAGTATCTCGGCCAGGCGACCCTACGAGCAGTACTTC. This chain links TRBV19 with TRBJ2-7; D is undetermined. This CDR3 is 15 amino acids long. Germline-derived CDR1 and CDR2 are LNHDA and SQIVND (reference sequence). V dropped 3 bases and J dropped 2 bases, with 14 bases sitting between them.

This sequence joins TRBV19 and TRBJ2-2; 10 nucleotides match TRBD1. The CDR3 has 15 residues. Germline CDR1 reads LNHDA; CDR2 reads SQIVND (reference sequence). Trimming removed 6 bases from V and 1 base from J; junction bases left unmatched: 2. CDR3 nucleotide sequence: TGTGCCAGTAGGACAGGGGGCCTGAACACCGGGGAGCTGTTTTTT. Its translation is CASRTGGLNTGELFF.

The V and J genes are TRBV7-2 and TRBJ2-1; 8 nucleotides match TRBD1. Per germline, CDR1 SGHTA and CDR2 FQGNSA. The CDR3 length is 13 residues. Losses at the gene ends were 4 bases for V and 7 bases for J; bases not matched to a gene: 3. For the CDR3, the DNA is TGTGCCAGCAGCTGGGACAGGTTGAATGAGCAGTTCTTC. It specifies CASSWDRLNEQFF.

The CDR3 sequence: CASSFRQGSQPQHF. For the CDR3, the DNA is TGTGCCAGCAGTTTTCGACAGGGGAGTCAGCCCCAGCATTTT. This chain uses TRBV27 with TRBJ1-5, with 8 nucleotides matching TRBD1. The CDR3 covers 14 residues. Looked up from germline, CDR1 is MNHEY and CDR2 is SMNVEV (reference sequence). Trimming cost V 3 bases and J 6 bases; bases outside gene matches: 4.

This sequence joins TRBV12-3 or TRBV12-4 and TRBJ2-7; TRBD1 is a possible D gene (6 bases). The germline V and J ends were trimmed by 4 bases and 6 bases, with 10 bases remaining between them. This CDR3 contains 12 residues. CDR3 sequence: CASSSSGVEQYF. In nucleotides, the CDR3 is TGTGCCAGCAGTTCTTCAGGGGTCGAGCAGTACTTC.

The rearrangement joins TRBV28 to TRBJ2-7; D is possibly TRBD2 (5 bases). V was clipped by 5 bases and J by 4 bases, with 6 bases between them. Looked up from germline, CDR1 is MDHEN and CDR2 is SYDVKM. CDR3 length: 11 amino acids. The CDR3 loop is CASSGGYEQYF. CDR3 in DNA: TGTGCCAGCAGTGGCGGGTACGAGCAGTACTTC.

The CDR3 here is CASSAGLAGPTNTGELFF. The DNA for the CDR3 is TGTGCCAGCAGCGCCGGACTAGCGGGGCCGACGAACACCGGGGAGCTGTTTTTT. The V call is TRBV9, the J call TRBJ2-2; 12 nucleotides agree with TRBD2. This CDR3 region has 18 residues. J lost 0 bases, V lost 3 bases, and 6 bases had no gene match. Germline CDR1 SGDLS, CDR2 YYNGEE.

This clone was picked up a small number of times. The J gene is TRBJ1-5, the V gene TRBV2, with 8 positions matching TRBD1. The CDR3 totals 13 residues. Trimming at V came to 7 bases and at J to 5 bases, leaving 4 bases not matched to a gene. Germline CDR1 is SNHLY and CDR2 is FYNNEI. The CDR3 protein is CASNLDRDQPQHF. CDR3 coding DNA: TGTGCCAGCAACCTGGACAGGGATCAGCCCCAGCATTTT.

The chain has TRBV4-1 and TRBJ2-7; 7 bases are shared with TRBD1. The length of the CDR3 is 15 residues. Unmatched junction bases numbered 7, after V lost 1 base and J lost 4 bases. Germline CDR1 is MGHRA and CDR2 is YSYEKL. As DNA, the CDR3 is TGCGCCAGCAGCCAAGGGAGACAGGGTACATACGAGCAGTACTTC. Amino acids: CASSQGRQGTYEQYF.

CDR3 sequence (DNA): TGTGCCAGCAGTGTACCAGGGGGCAATCAGCCCCAGCATTTT. This codes for CASSVPGGNQPQHF. The chain employs TRBV28 and TRBJ1-5, with TRBD1 as a possible D gene (6 bases). CDR3 length: 14 amino acids. Trimming left V 5 bases short and J 2 bases short, with 10 bases between. Germline V gene data show CDR1 as MDHEN and CDR2 as SYDVKM.

The J gene is TRBJ1-5, the V gene TRBV10-2; 7 nucleotides line up with TRBD1. V was pared by 5 bases and J by 0 bases, with 4 bases of the junction left unmatched. The germline gives CDR1 WSHSY, CDR2 SAAADI. The CDR3 is 15 amino acids. DNA for the CDR3: TGCGCCAGCAGTCGACAGGGCGATAGCAATCAGCCCCAGCATTTT. It is translated as CASSRQGDSNQPQHF.

V and J are TRBV4-1 and TRBJ2-3; tentatively, D is TRBD2 (6 bases). Germline V lookup: CDR1 MGHRA, CDR2 YSYEKL. This CDR3 is built from 13 residues. V was pared by 0 bases and J by 7 bases, with 8 bases between. The CDR3 sequence: CASSQEAGYTQYF. The CDR3 nucleotides are TGCGCCAGCAGCCAAGAAGCGGGCTATACGCAGTATTTT.

This clone appeared a single time. This chain uses TRBV19 with TRBJ2-1, with D perhaps given as TRBD1 or TRBD2 (9 bases each). Trimming pared 8 bases from V and 6 bases from J, leaving 38 bases between. This CDR3 comprises 21 residues. In germline, CDR1 is LNHDA, CDR2 SQIVND (reference sequence). CDR3 sequence reads: CASQPWDIGTGSVAGVNEQFF. The CDR3 nucleotides read TGTGCCAGTCAACCCTGGGATATAGGGACAGGGTCTGTAGCGGGAGTCAATGAGCAGTTCTTC.

V and J are TRBV3-1 (or the pseudogene TRBV3-2) and TRBJ2-1; TRBD2 matches at 9 bases. The V and J ends lost 4 bases and 1 base, in that order; junction bases with no gene match: 2. CDR1 is LGHDT and CDR2 is YNNKEL in the germline V gene (reference sequence). This CDR3 is 15 amino acids long. The CDR3 DNA reads TGTGCCAGCAGCCTTACTAGCGGGTCCTACAATGAGCAGTTCTTC. Amino acids: CASSLTSGSYNEQFF.

This clone showed up just a few times. This chain joins TRBV7-3 and TRBJ1-2, with a tentative D call TRBD1 (6 bases). Germline CDR1 SGHTA, CDR2 FQGTGA. The ends were cut back, 5 bases at V and 6 bases at J, with 13 bases in the middle. This CDR3 is built from 13 residues. The CDR3 nucleotides are TGTGCCAGCAGCCACAGGGACGGGAATGGCTACACCTTC. Translated: CASSHRDGNGYTF.

The genes are TRBV3-1 (or the pseudogene TRBV3-2) and TRBJ1-1; D perhaps matches TRBD1 (5 bases). The V gene lost 3 bases and the J gene lost 5 bases, with 13 bases spanning the gap. CDR1 LGHDT and CDR2 YNNKEL come from the germline V gene (reference sequence). This CDR3 is 14 amino acids long. CDR3 nucleotide sequence: TGTGCCAGCAGCCAGATAGAAGGGGAAACTGAAGCTTTCTTT. The encoded protein is CASSQIEGETEAFF.

This chain uses TRBV28 with TRBJ2-2, with D possibly TRBD1 on 6 matching bases. The CDR3 totals 15 residues. Trimming removed 2 bases at V and 0 bases at J, with 7 bases between. In germline, CDR1 is MDHEN, CDR2 SYDVKM. In nucleotides, the CDR3 is TGTGCCAGCAGTTTAACAGGGCCGAACACCGGGGAGCTGTTTTTT. It codes for CASSLTGPNTGELFF.

The V and J genes are TRBV30 and TRBJ1-6, with a possible D match to TRBD1 (6 bases). Germline-derived CDR1 and CDR2 are GTSNPN and SVGIG (reference sequence). V lost 4 bases and J 6 bases, leaving 10 bases between the germline ends. This CDR3 region has 13 residues. As DNA, the CDR3 is TGTGCCTGGAACGGACAGTTTAATTCACCCCTCCACTTT. This gives the protein CAWNGQFNSPLHF.

The chain recombines TRBV5-1 with TRBJ1-1, with TRBD1 matching 7 bases. The CDR3 has 15 amino acids. Germline CDR1 SGHRS, CDR2 YFSETQ. The junction had 13 bases not matched to a gene; V was cut back by 5 bases and J by 6 bases. CDR3 sequence reads: CASRIAGTGAPEAFF. CDR3 DNA: TGCGCCAGCAGAATAGCAGGCACAGGGGCCCCTGAAGCTTTCTTT.

V gene TRBV4-1 combines with J gene TRBJ2-1, with 8 bases that match TRBD2. The CDR3 totals 14 residues. The V and J ends lost 6 bases and 7 bases, in that order; junction bases with no gene match: 8. Germline V CDR1 and CDR2: MGHRA, YSYEKL. For the CDR3, the DNA is TGCGCCAGCAGTCTAACGGGAGGGGGAAATGAGCAGTTCTTC. It is translated as CASSLTGGGNEQFF.

This clone was recorded once. DNA for the CDR3: TGTGCCAGCAGTTTATTCCATTCTTCCGCGGGCCTACGTACCTACGAGCAGTACTTC. Translation gives CASSLFHSSAGLRTYEQYF. The chain is built from TRBV27 and TRBJ2-7; weak D call: TRBD2 (5 bases). CDR3 size: 19 residues. From germline, CDR1 is MNHEY and CDR2 SMNVEV (reference sequence). Trimming left V 1 base short and J 2 bases short, with 24 bases between.

The chain has TRBV3-1 (or the pseudogene TRBV3-2) and TRBJ2-7; 7 nucleotides match TRBD2. The CDR3 covers 14 residues. Germline CDR1 is LGHDT and CDR2 is YNNKEL (reference sequence). V gave up 6 bases and J gave up 0 bases; unmatched junction bases: 5. CDR3: CASRPGGYSYEQYF. CDR3 bases: TGTGCCAGCAGGCCGGGGGGATACTCCTACGAGCAGTACTTC.

This clone has only one observation. This rearrangement joins TRBV4-2 to TRBJ2-7, with D possibly matching TRBD2 (6 bases). The V and J ends lost 0 bases and 6 bases respectively, with 15 bases between them. CDR1 and CDR2 (germline): LGHNA, YNFKEQ. This CDR3 spans 15 amino acids. CDR3: CASSQEYAGSPEQYF. The CDR3 DNA sequence: TGTGCCAGCAGCCAAGAATATGCGGGAAGTCCCGAGCAGTACTTC.

The chain employs TRBV15 and TRBJ1-1; possible D gene TRBD1, 6 bases. This CDR3 comprises 15 residues. V was shortened by 1 base and J by 2 bases, with 11 bases between the two germline ends. Germline CDR1 is LNHNV and CDR2 is YYDKDF (reference sequence). Here the CDR3 DNA reads TGTGCCACCAGCAGAGCAGACAGGATTAACACTGAAGCTTTCTTT. This translates into CATSRADRINTEAFF.

The J gene is TRBJ1-1, the V gene TRBV27; D gene uncertain. With 0 bases removed from V and 1 base from J, the gap between germline ends came to 6 bases. CDR1 and CDR2 from the germline V gene are MNHEY and SMNVEV (reference sequence). The CDR3 is made up of 14 amino acids. The CDR3 spells CASSLSSGNTEAFF. DNA for the CDR3: TGTGCCAGCAGTTTATCGTCCGGGAACACTGAAGCTTTCTTT.

This chain uses TRBV30 with TRBJ2-2, with 8 bases that match TRBD1. The CDR3 has 14 amino acids. CDR1 and CDR2 from the germline V gene are GTSNPN and SVGIG (reference sequence). The V and J ends lost 7 bases and 6 bases, in that order; junction bases with no gene match: 10. The CDR3 DNA follows: TGTGCCTTTCGGGGGACAGGAGGGGCCGGGGAGCTGTTTTTT. It encodes CAFRGTGGAGELFF.

The chain couples TRBV2 to TRBJ2-3; 8 nucleotides agree with TRBD2. V lost 2 bases to trimming and J lost 1 base; unmatched junction nucleotides: 8. This CDR3 is built from 17 residues. Germline CDR1 SNHLY, CDR2 FYNNEI. CDR3 protein: CASSEFGAGAGTDTQYF. CDR3 DNA: TGTGCCAGCAGTGAATTCGGAGCGGGAGCGGGCACAGATACGCAGTATTTT.

This chain connects TRBV27 to TRBJ1-2; the D gene is possibly TRBD1 (5 bases). Germline V gives CDR1 MNHEY, CDR2 SMNVEV (reference sequence). V lost 3 bases to trimming and J lost 6 bases, with 11 bases between them. The CDR3 totals 13 residues. CDR3 sequence reads: CASSFSGLDGYTF. The CDR3 nucleotides read TGTGCCAGCAGTTTTTCAGGGTTAGATGGCTACACCTTC.

This clone was seen a few times. The chain couples TRBV10-3 to TRBJ1-2, with D maybe TRBD1 (6 bases). The germline V and J ends were trimmed by 4 bases and 2 bases, with 14 bases remaining between them. The CDR3 totals 15 residues. Per germline, CDR1 ENHRY and CDR2 SYGVKD. The CDR3 protein is CAISGFSRGNYGYTF. CDR3 nucleotides: TGTGCCATCAGTGGTTTCTCTAGGGGGAACTATGGCTACACCTTC.

The rearrangement links TRBV12-3 or TRBV12-4 to TRBJ1-2; no clear D gene. V gave up 6 bases and J gave up 3 bases, with 11 bases separating them. The CDR3 length is 13 residues. The CDR3, as DNA: TGTGCCAGCAGCCGTAGAGGAGACTATGGCTACACCTTC. This sequence encodes CASSRRGDYGYTF.